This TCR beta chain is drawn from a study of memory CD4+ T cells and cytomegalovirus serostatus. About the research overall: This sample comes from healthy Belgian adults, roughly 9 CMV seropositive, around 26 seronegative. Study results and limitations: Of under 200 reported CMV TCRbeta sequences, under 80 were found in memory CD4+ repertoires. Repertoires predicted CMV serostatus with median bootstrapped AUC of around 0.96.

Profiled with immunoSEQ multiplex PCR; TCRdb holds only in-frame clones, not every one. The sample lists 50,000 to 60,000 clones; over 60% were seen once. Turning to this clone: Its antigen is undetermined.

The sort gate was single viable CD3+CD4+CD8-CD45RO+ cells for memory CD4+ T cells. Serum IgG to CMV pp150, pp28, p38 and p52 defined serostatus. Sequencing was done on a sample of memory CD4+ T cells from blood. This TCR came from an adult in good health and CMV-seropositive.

This chain's CDR3 is CASSLASGGLTDTQYF. The CDR3 DNA reads as TGTGCCAGCAGCTTAGCTAGCGGGGGTCTCACAGATACGCAGTATTTT. The chain recombines TRBV7-2 with TRBJ2-3; the match to TRBD2 covers 9 bases. Germline lookup yields CDR1 SGHTA and CDR2 FQGNSA. CDR3 length: 16 residues. V gave up 0 bases and J gave up 2 bases; unmatched junction bases: 3.